These 10 T cell receptor beta chains were sequenced from one sample in a study of regulatory T cells in long-lasting Graves disease. Documented time point: newly diagnosed GD, antithyroid drugs for less than 3 months. Making the TCR library involved RNA that had been extracted from PBMCs. According to the study, TCR beta libraries were built with iRepertoire HTBI primers and CDR3-region Arm-PCR. TCRdb re-called the multiplex PCR reads with MiXCR, one entry per CDR3 protein. The sample consists of 450,000 to 600,000 distinct CDR3 sequences, under 20% of them appearing once. In addition, the sample was reused for a study of T cells in Graves' hyperthyroidism and ophthalmopathy.

The specimen comprised peripheral blood mononuclear cells (PBMCs), sampled at new diagnosis, from a patient treated with antithyroid drugs. These receptors were taken from a man aged 40-49 years with Graves disease.

This clonotype showed up just a few times. V gene TRBV7-9 combines with J gene TRBJ2-7, with 8 bases aligning to TRBD1. CDR1 and CDR2 from the germline V gene are SEHNR and FQNEAQ (reference sequence). The CDR3 sequence is 14 residues long. V trimming: 0 bases; J trimming: 5 bases; junction bases outside the gene matches: 3. CDR3 sequence reads: CASSLARGLDEQYF. The CDR3 DNA reads TGTGCCAGCAGCTTAGCCAGGGGGCTGGACGAGCAGTACTTC.

This chain links TRBV14 with TRBJ1-6; D gene uncertain. The V end lost 4 bases, the J end lost 11 bases, and 9 bases lay between the germline ends. CDR1 is SGHDN and CDR2 is FVKESK in the germline V gene. This CDR3 is 12 amino acids long. The CDR3 loop is CASSLRVPPLHF. The DNA of the CDR3 is TGTGCCAGCAGCCTAAGGGTTCCACCCCTCCACTTT.

This clonotype was detected many times. V usage is TRBV5-1 and J usage is TRBJ2-5; tentatively, D is TRBD2 (5 bases). The CDR3 spans 17 residues. CDR1 is SGHRS, CDR2 YFSETQ, per germline. V lost 4 bases to trimming and J lost 0 bases, with 19 bases between them. The CDR3 loop reads CASSLLRAEKNQETQYF. In DNA, the CDR3 is TGCGCCAGCAGCCTCCTGAGGGCAGAGAAAAACCAAGAGACCCAGTACTTC. The entire variable domain, with the rest obtained from reference TRBV5-1 and TRBJ2-5, is as follows: KAGVTQTPRYLIKTRGQQVTLSCSPISGHRSVSWYQQTPGQGLQFLFEYFSETQRNKGNFPGRFSGRQFSNSRSEMNVSTLELGDSALYLCASSLLRAEKNQETQYFGPGTRLLVL.

This clonotype was found many times. This sequence joins TRBV20-1 and TRBJ2-7, with D possibly matching TRBD2 (6 bases). V lost 3 bases and J 3 bases, leaving 21 bases between the germline ends. Germline loops: CDR1 DFQATT, CDR2 SNEGSKA (reference sequence). This CDR3 comprises 16 residues. The CDR3 reads CSARTSLRERGYEQYF. The DNA of the CDR3 is TGCAGTGCTAGGACTAGTCTGAGGGAGCGCGGCTACGAGCAGTACTTC.

This clonotype was seen more than once but under ten times. The chain uses TRBV5-1 and TRBJ2-6; D ambiguous. V lost 4 bases and J 5 bases, leaving 19 bases between the germline ends. CDR1 is SGHRS and CDR2 is YFSETQ in the germline V gene. The CDR3 length is 17 residues. CDR3 sequence reads: CASSPPKGLKRANVLTF. For the CDR3, the DNA is TGCGCCAGCAGCCCCCCGAAGGGTCTGAAAAGGGCCAACGTCCTGACTTTC.

This clonotype was seen ten or more times. The genes are TRBV28 and TRBJ2-7, with 8 bases aligning to TRBD1. This CDR3 has 14 amino acids. V was pared by 5 bases and J by 6 bases, with 9 bases of the junction left unmatched. Germline V gene lookup returns CDR1 MDHEN and CDR2 SYDVKM. CDR3 in amino acids: CASSPGTGTGEQYF. In nucleotides, the CDR3 is TGTGCCAGCAGTCCCGGGACAGGTACGGGCGAGCAGTACTTC.

There are many counts of this clonotype. The V gene is TRBV6-2 or TRBV6-3, the J gene TRBJ1-1; D is undetermined. The CDR3 extends over 12 amino acids. The germline V gene encodes CDR1 MNHEY and CDR2 SVGEGT. With 8 bases removed from V and 4 bases from J, the gap between germline ends came to 11 bases. Here the CDR3 DNA reads TGTGCCAGCCGGGAAGATCCCACTGAAGCTTTCTTT. Translated: CASREDPTEAFF.

The J gene is TRBJ2-3, the V gene TRBV6-2 or TRBV6-3; 10 positions match TRBD1. V gave up 8 bases and J gave up 1 base; unmatched junction bases: 6. From germline, CDR1 is MNHEY and CDR2 SVGEGT. The CDR3 runs 15 residues. CDR3: CASRSTGGGTDTQYF. The CDR3 DNA follows: TGTGCCAGCCGATCGACAGGGGGCGGCACAGATACGCAGTATTTT.

This clonotype has at least ten counts. The chain employs TRBV11-2 and TRBJ2-3; 8 bases are shared with TRBD1. Germline V gives CDR1 SGHAT, CDR2 FQNNGV. The CDR3 consists of 14 residues. Germline trimming cut 5 bases from V and 7 bases from J; bases unmatched to any gene: 8. The CDR3 is CASSASTGGNTQYF. Here the CDR3 DNA reads TGTGCCAGCAGCGCCAGTACAGGGGGGAATACGCAGTATTTT. The whole variable domain, filled in from reference TRBV11-2 and TRBJ2-3, reads EAGVAQSPRYKIIEKRQSVAFWCNPISGHATLYWYQQILGQGPKLLIQFQNNGVVDDSQLPKDRFSAERLKGVDSTLKIQPAKLEDSAVYLCASSASTGGNTQYFGPGTRLTVL.

In its sample, this clonotype was seen many times. The chain combines TRBV28 with TRBJ2-1, with D hard to call. This CDR3 region has 14 residues. Trimming removed 1 base from V and 3 bases from J, with 7 bases in between. CDR1 is MDHEN, CDR2 SYDVKM, per germline. As DNA, the CDR3 is TGTGCCAGCAGTTTATATCCAGTCTACAATGAGCAGTTCTTC. Protein: CASSLYPVYNEQFF.